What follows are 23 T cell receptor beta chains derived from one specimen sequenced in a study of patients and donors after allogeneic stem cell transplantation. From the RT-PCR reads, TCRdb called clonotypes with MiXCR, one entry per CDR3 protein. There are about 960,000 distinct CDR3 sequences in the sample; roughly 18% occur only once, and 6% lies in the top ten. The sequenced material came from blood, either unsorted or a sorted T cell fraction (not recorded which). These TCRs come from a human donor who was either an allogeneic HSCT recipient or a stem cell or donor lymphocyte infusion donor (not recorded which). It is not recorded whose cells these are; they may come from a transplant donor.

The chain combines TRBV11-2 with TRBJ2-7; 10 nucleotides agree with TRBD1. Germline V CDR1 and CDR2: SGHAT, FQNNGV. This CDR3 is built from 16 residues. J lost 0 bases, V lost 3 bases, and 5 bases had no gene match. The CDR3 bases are TGTGCCAGCAGCTTGACAGGGGGCCGGATCTCCTACGAGCAGTACTTC. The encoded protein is CASSLTGGRISYEQYF.

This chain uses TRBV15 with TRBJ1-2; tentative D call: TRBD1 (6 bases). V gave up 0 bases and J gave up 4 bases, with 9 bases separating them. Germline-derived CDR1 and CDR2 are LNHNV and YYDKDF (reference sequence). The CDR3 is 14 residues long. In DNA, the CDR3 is TGTGCCACCAGCAGAGATGGGGGGGCCTATGGCTACACCTTC. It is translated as CATSRDGGAYGYTF.

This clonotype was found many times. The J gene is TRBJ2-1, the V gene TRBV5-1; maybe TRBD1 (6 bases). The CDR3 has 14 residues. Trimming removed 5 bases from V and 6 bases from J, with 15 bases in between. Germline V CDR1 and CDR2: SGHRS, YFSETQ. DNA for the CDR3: TGCGCCAGCAGAGAACAGGGTTGGTCCAATGAGCAGTTCTTC. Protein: CASREQGWSNEQFF.

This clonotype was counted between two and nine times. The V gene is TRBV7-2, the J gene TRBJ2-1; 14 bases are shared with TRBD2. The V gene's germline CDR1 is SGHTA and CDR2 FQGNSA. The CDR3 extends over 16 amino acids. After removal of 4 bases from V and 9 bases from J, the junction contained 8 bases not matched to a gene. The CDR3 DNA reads TGTGCCAGCAGCTCCCGACTAGCGGGGGGGCCGGTTGAGCAGTTCTTC. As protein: CASSSRLAGGPVEQFF.

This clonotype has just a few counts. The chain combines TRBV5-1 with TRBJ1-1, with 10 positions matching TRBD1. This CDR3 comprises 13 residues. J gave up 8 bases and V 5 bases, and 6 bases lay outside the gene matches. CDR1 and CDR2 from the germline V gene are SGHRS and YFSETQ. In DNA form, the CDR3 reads TGCGCCAGCAGTTCGGACAGGGGGGGAGAAGCTTTCTTT. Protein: CASSSDRGGEAFF.

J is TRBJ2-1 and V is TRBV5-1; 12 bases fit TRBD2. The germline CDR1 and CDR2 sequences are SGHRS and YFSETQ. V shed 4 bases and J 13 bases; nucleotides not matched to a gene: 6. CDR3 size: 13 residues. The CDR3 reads CASSESSGRAQFF. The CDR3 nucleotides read TGCGCCAGCAGCGAATCTAGCGGGAGGGCACAGTTCTTC.

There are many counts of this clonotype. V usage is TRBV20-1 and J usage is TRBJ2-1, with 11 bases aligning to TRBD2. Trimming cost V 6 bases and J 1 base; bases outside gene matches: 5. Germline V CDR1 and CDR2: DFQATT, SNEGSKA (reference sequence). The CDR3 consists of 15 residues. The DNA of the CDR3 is TGCAGTGCCCCAACTAGCGGGAGTTCCTACAATGAGCAGTTCTTC. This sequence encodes CSAPTSGSSYNEQFF.

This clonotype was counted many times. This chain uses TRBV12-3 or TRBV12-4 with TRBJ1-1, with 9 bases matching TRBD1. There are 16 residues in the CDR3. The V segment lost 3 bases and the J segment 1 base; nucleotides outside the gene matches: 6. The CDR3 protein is CASSFKGTGWNTEAFF. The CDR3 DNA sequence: TGTGCCAGCAGTTTTAAGGGGACAGGGTGGAACACTGAAGCTTTCTTT.

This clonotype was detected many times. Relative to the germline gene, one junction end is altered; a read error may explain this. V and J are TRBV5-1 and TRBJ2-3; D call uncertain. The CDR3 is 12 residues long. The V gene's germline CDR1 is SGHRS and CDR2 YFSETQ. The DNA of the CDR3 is TGTGCCAGCAGCTTAAACACAGATACGCAGTATTTT. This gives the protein CASSLNTDTQYF.

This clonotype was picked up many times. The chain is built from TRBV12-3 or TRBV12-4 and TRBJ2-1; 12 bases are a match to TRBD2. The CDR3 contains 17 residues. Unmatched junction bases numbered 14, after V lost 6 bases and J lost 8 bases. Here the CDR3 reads CASSLHGLAGLKDEQFF. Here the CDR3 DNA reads TGTGCCAGCAGCCTGCACGGACTAGCGGGATTGAAGGATGAGCAGTTCTTC.

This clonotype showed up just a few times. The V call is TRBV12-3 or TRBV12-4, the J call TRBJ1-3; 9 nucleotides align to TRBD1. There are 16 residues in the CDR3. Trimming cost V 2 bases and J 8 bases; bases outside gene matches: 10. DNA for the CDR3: TGTGCCAGCAGTTTACGTCCGGGACAGGGTGGGCACACCATATATTTT. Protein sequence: CASSLRPGQGGHTIYF.

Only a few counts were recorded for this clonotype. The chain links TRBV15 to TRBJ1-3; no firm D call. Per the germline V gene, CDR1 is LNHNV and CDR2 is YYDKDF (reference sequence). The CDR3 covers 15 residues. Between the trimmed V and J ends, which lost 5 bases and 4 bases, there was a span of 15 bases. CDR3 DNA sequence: TGTGCCACCAGCGGGATCGGGATTCCCGGAAACACCATATATTTT. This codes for CATSGIGIPGNTIYF.

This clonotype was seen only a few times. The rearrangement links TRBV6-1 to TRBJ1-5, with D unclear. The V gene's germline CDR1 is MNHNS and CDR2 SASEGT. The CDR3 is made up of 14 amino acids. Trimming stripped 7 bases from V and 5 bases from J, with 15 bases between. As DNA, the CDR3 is TGTGCCAGCATCGGACCCTGGACTTATCAGCCCCAGCATTTT. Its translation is CASIGPWTYQPQHF.

CDR3 coding DNA: TGTGCCAGTAGTATTCCCGGAAATTCACCCCTCCACTTT. As protein: CASSIPGNSPLHF. The chain employs TRBV19 and TRBJ1-6; D call uncertain. CDR3 length: 13 residues. V was clipped by 3 bases and J by 7 bases, with 7 bases between them. CDR1 and CDR2 (germline): LNHDA, SQIVND (reference sequence).

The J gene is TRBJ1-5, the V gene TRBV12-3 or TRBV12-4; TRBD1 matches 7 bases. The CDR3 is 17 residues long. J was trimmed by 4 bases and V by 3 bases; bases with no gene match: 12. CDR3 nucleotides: TGTGCCAGCAGTTTCTGGAGGGGGCTTGGTGGAAATCAGCCCCAGCATTTT. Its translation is CASSFWRGLGGNQPQHF.

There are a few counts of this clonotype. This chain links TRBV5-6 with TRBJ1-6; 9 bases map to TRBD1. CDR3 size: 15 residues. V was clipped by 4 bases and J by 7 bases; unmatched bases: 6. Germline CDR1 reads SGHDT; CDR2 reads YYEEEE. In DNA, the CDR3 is TGTGCCAGCAGCCACAGGGGGCGCGGGAATTCACCCCTCCACTTT. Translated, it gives CASSHRGRGNSPLHF. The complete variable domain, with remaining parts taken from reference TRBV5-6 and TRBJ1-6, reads DAGVTQSPTHLIKTRGQQVTLRCSPKSGHDTVSWYQQALGQGPQFIFQYYEEEERQRGNFPDRFSGHQFPNYSSELNVNALLLGDSALYLCASSHRGRGNSPLHFGNGTRLTVT.

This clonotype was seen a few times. The CDR3 here is CASRAHIGKQPQHF. The CDR3 bases are TGTGCCAGCAGAGCCCACATAGGGAAGCAGCCCCAGCATTTT. The chain links TRBV28 to TRBJ1-5; D remains unclear. V was cut by 6 bases and J by 7 bases, with 16 bases left in between. This CDR3 region has 14 residues. Germline CDR1 reads MDHEN; CDR2 reads SYDVKM.

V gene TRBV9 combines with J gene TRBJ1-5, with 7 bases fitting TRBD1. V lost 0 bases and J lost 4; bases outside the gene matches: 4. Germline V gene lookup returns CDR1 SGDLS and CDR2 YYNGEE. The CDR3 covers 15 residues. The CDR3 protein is CASSVEGQTNQPQHF. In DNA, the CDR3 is TGTGCCAGCAGCGTAGAGGGACAGACTAATCAGCCCCAGCATTTT.

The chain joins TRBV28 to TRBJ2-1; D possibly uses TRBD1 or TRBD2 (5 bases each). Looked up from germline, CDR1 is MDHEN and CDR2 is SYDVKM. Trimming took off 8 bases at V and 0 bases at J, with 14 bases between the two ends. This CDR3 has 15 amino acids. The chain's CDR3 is CASLATGISYNEQFF. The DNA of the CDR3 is TGTGCCAGCCTAGCCACAGGAATCTCCTACAATGAGCAGTTCTTC. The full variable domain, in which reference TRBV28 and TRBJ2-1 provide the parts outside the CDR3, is DVKVTQSSRYLVKRTGEKVFLECVQDMDHENMFWYRQDPGLGLRLIYFSYDVKMKEKGDIPEGYSVSREKKERFSLILESASTNQTSMYLCASLATGISYNEQFFGPGTRLTVL.

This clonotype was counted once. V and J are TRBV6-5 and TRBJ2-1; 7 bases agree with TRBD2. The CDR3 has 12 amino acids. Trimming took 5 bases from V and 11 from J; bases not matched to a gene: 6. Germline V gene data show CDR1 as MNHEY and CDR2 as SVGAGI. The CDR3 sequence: CASSRSGPKQFF. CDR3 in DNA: TGTGCCAGCAGTCGTAGCGGGCCTAAGCAGTTCTTC.

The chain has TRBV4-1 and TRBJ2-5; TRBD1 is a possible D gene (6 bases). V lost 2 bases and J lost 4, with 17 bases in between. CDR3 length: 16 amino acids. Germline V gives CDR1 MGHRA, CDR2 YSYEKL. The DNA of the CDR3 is TGCGCCAGCAGCCAACTCCAAGCAGGGGCGGGAGAGACCCAGTACTTC. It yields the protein CASSQLQAGAGETQYF.

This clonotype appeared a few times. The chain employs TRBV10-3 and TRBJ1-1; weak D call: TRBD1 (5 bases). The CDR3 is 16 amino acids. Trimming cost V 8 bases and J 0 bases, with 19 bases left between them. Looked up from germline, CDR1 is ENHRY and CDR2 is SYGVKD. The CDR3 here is CAIGGWVRGMNTEAFF. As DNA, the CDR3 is TGTGCCATCGGGGGATGGGTGAGGGGCATGAACACTGAAGCTTTCTTT.

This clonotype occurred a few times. CDR3 amino acids: CSARETGYGYTF. The CDR3 bases are TGCAGTGCTAGAGAGACGGGCTATGGCTACACCTTC. The rearrangement uses TRBV20-1 and TRBJ1-2; D remains ambiguous. Deletions cut 0 bases from V and 4 bases from J, with 6 bases between. In germline, CDR1 is DFQATT, CDR2 SNEGSKA (reference sequence). The CDR3 has 12 residues.